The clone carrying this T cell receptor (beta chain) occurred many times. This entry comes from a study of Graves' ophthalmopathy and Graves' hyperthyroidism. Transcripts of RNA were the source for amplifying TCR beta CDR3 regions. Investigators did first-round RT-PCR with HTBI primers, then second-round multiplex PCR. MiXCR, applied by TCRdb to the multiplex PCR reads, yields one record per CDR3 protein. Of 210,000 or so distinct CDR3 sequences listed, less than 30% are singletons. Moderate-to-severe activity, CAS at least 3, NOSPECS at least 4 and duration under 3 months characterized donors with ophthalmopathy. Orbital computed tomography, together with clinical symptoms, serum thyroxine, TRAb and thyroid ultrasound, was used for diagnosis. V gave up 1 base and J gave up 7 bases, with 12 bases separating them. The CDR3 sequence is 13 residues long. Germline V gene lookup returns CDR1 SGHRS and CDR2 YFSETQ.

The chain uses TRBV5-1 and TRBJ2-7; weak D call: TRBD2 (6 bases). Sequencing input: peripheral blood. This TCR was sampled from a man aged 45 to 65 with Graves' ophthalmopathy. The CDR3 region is CASSLSQGGEQYF. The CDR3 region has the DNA TGCGCCAGCAGCTTGAGTCAGGGAGGAGAGCAGTACTTC.